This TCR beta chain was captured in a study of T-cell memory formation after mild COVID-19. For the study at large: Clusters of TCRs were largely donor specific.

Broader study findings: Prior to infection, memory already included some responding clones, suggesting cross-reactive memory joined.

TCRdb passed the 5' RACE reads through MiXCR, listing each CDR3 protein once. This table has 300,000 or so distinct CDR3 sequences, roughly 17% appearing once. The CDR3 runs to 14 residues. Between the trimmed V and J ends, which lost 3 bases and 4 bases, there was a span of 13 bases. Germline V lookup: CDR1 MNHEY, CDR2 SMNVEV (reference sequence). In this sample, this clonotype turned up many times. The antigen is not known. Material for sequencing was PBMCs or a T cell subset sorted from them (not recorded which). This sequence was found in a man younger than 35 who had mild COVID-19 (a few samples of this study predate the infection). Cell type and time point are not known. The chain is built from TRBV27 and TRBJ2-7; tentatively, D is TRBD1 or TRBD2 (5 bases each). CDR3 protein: CASSFSGTFYEQYF. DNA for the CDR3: TGTGCCAGCAGTTTTTCCGGGACGTTTTACGAGCAGTACTTC.